This T cell receptor (beta chain) was captured by sequencing in a study of graft-versus-host responses after intestinal transplantation. Assay used: immunoSEQ multiplex PCR; TCRdb lists only in-frame clones, some missing. The sample lists 30,000 to 40,000 clones, 94% occurring once. Study-level findings and limits: Circulating GvH clones peaking coincided with falling HvG clones soon after transplant.

This clone was found a few times. Its specificity is unknown. The ends lost 4 bases at V and 3 bases at J; junction bases unmatched: 2. Germline V gene sequence: CDR1 KGHSY, CDR2 FQNENV. This CDR3 spans 14 amino acids. The sample was unstimulated CD4+ T cells sorted from spleen or lymph node cells, taken before transplant. The receptor was derived from a human donor who was the organ donor for an intestinal transplant. The V call is TRBV16, the J call TRBJ1-4; 7 bases line up with TRBD1. Here the CDR3 DNA reads TGTGCCAGCAGCCCGGACAGGCCTAATGAAAAACTGTTTTTT. Its translation: CASSPDRPNEKLFF. The complete variable domain, with remaining parts taken from reference TRBV16 and TRBJ1-4, reads GEEVAQTPKHLVRGEGQKAKLYCAPIKGHSYVFWYQQVLKNEFKFLISFQNENVFDETGMPKERFSAKCLPNSPCSLEIQATKLEDSAVYFCASSPDRPNEKLFFGSGTQLSVL.